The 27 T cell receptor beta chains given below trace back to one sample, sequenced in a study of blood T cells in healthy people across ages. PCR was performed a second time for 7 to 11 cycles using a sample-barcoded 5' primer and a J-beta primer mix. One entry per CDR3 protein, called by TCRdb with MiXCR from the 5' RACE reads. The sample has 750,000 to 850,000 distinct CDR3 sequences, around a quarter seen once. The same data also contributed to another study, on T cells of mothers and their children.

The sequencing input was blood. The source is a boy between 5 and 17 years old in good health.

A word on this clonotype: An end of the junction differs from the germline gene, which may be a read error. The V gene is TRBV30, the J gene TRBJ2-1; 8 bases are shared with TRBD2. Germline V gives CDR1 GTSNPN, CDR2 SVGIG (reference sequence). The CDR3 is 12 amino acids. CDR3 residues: CAWSVPSSGGYF. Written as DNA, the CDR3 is TGTGCCTGGAGTGTACCCTCGAGCGGGGGCTACTTC.

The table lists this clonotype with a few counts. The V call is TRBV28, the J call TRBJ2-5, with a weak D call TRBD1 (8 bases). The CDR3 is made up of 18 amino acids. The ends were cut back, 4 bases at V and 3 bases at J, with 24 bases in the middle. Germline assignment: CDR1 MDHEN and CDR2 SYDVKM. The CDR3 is CASSSLGTGASGKETQYF. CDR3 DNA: TGTGCCAGCAGTTCCCTGGGGACAGGCGCGAGCGGGAAAGAGACCCAGTACTTC.

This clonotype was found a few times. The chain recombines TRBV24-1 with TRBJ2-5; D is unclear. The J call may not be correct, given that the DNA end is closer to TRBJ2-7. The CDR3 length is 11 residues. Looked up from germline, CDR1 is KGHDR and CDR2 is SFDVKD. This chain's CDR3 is CATSDIYEQYF. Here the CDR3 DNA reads TGTGCCACCAGTGATATCTACGAGCAGTACTTC.

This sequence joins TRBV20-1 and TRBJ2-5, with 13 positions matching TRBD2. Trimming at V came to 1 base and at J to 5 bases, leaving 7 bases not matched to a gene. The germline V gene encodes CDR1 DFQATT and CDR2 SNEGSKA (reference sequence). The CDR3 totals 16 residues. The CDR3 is CSARAPGLAGMETQYF. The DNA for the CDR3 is TGCAGTGCTAGAGCGCCGGGACTAGCGGGGATGGAGACCCAGTACTTC.

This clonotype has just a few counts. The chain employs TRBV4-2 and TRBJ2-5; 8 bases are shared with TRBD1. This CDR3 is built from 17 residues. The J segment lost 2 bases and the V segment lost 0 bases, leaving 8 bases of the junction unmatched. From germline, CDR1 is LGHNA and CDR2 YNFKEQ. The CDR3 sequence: CASSQDRGQALQETQYF. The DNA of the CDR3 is TGTGCCAGCAGCCAAGATCGGGGACAGGCGCTACAAGAGACCCAGTACTTC.

The CDR3 DNA follows: TGTGCCAGCAGTTTACAGGACATAGGTTCCTACGAGCAGTACTTC. It specifies CASSLQDIGSYEQYF. The chain combines TRBV12-3 or TRBV12-4 with TRBJ2-7, with D tentatively TRBD1 (5 bases). This CDR3 has 15 amino acids. The germline V and J ends were trimmed by 2 bases and 1 base, with 12 bases remaining between them.

CDR3 coding DNA: TGTGCCAGCAGCCACAAGTACAATGAGCAGTTCTTC. Translating gives CASSHKYNEQFF. The chain combines TRBV11-1 with TRBJ2-1; D remains unclear. The CDR3 is 12 residues long. Germline loops: CDR1 SGHAT, CDR2 FQDESV (reference sequence). The ends were cut back, 5 bases at V and 4 bases at J, with 6 bases in the middle.

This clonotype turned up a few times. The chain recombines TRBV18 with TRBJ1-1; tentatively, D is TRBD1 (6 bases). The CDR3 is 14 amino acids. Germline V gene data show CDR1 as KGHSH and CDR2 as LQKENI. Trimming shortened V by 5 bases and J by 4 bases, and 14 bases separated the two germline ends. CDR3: CASSVARGSTEAFF. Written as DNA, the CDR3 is TGTGCCAGCTCAGTAGCCAGGGGAAGCACTGAAGCTTTCTTT.

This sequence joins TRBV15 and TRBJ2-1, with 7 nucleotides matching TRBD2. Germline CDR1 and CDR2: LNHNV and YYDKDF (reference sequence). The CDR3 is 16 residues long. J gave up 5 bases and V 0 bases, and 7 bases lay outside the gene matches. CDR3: CATSRDGASGDNEQFF. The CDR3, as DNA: TGTGCCACCAGCAGAGATGGGGCTAGCGGAGACAATGAGCAGTTCTTC.

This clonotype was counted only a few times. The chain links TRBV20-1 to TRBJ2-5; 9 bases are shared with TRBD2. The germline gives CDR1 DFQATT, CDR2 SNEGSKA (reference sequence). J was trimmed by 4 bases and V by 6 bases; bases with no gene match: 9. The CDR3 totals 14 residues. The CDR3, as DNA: TGCAGTGCCATCTTAGCGGGAGTTGGAGAGACCCAGTACTTC. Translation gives CSAILAGVGETQYF.

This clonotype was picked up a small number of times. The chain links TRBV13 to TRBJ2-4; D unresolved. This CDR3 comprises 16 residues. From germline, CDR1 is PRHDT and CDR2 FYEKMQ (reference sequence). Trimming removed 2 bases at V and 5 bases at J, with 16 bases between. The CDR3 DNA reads TGTGCCAGCAGCTTAACTAAGTCGCTAACGGAAAACATTCAGTACTTC. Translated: CASSLTKSLTENIQYF.

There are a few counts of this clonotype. Written as DNA, the CDR3 is TGTGCCAGCAGCTACGGACTAGCGGGAGTCGATGAGCAGTTCTTC. The encoded protein is CASSYGLAGVDEQFF. The rearrangement uses TRBV7-2 and TRBJ2-1; the match to TRBD2 covers 13 bases. Losses at the gene ends were 4 bases for V and 8 bases for J; bases not matched to a gene: 5. The CDR3 is 15 residues long. Germline V gene data show CDR1 as SGHTA and CDR2 as FQGNSA. Filled out from reference TRBV7-2 and TRBJ2-1, the complete variable domain reads GAGVSQSPSNKVTEKGKDVELRCDPISGHTALYWYRQSLGQGLEFLIYFQGNSAPDKSGLPSDRFSAERTGGSVSTLTIQRTQQEDSAVYLCASSYGLAGVDEQFFGPGTRLTVL.

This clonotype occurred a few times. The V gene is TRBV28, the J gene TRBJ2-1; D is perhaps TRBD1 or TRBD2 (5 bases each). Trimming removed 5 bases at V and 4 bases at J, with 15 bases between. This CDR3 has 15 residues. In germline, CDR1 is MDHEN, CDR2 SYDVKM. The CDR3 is CASSGTGTLYNEQFF. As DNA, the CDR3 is TGTGCCAGCAGTGGGACCGGGACCCTTTACAATGAGCAGTTCTTC.

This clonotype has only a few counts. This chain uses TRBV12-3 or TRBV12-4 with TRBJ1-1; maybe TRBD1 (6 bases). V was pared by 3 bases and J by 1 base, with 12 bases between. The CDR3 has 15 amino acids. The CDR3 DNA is TGTGCCAGCAGTTTGACCCTGACAGGGAACACTGAAGCTTTCTTT. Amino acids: CASSLTLTGNTEAFF.

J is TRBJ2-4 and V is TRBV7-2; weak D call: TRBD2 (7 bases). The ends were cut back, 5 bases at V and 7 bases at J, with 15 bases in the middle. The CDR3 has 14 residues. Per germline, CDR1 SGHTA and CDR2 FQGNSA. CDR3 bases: TGTGCCAGCAGCCCCCGGAGGGGGGGGAACATTCAGTACTTC. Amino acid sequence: CASSPRRGGNIQYF.

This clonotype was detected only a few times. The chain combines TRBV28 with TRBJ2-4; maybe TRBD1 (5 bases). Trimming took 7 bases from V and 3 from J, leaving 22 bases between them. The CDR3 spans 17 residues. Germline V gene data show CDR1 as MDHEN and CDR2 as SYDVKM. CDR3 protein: CASTSSGAGSHKNIQYF. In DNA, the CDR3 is TGTGCCAGCACCTCCTCAGGAGCAGGGTCACACAAAAACATTCAGTACTTC.

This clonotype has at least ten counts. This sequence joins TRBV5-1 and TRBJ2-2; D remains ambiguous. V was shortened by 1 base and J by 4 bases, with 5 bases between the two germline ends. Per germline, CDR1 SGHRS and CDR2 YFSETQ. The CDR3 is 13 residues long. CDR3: CASSLQATGELFF. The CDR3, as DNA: TGCGCCAGCAGCTTGCAGGCCACCGGGGAGCTGTTTTTT.

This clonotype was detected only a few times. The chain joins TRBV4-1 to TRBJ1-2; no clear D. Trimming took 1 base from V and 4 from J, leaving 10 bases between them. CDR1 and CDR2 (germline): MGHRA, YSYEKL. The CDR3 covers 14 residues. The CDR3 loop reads CASSQAVAFYGYTF. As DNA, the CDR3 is TGCGCCAGCAGCCAAGCGGTGGCTTTCTATGGCTACACCTTC.

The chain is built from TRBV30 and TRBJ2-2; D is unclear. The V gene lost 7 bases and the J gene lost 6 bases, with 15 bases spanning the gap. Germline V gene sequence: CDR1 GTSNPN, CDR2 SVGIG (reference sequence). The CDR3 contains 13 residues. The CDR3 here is CASGRVLAGELFF. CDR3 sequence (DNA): TGTGCCTCCGGTAGGGTACTGGCCGGGGAGCTGTTTTTT.

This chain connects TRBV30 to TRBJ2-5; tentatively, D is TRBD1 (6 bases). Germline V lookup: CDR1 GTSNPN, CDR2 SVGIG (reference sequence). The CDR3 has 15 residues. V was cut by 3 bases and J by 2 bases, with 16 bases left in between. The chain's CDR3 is CAWSAHTGTQETQYF. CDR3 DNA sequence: TGTGCCTGGAGCGCACACACAGGGACACAAGAGACCCAGTACTTC.

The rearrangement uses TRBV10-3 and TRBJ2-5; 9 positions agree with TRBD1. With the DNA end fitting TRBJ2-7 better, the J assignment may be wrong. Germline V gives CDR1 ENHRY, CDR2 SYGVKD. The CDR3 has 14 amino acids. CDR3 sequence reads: CATNTGTGNDEQYF. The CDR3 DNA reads TGTGCCACCAATACCGGGACAGGGAACGACGAGCAGTACTTC.

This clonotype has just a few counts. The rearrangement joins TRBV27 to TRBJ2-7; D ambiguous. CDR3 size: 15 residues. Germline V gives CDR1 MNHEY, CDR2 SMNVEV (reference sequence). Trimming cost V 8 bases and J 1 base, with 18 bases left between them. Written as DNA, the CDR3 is TGTGCCAGCGCTGAACGTGGTCCTCCTTCCTACGAGCAGTACTTC. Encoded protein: CASAERGPPSYEQYF.

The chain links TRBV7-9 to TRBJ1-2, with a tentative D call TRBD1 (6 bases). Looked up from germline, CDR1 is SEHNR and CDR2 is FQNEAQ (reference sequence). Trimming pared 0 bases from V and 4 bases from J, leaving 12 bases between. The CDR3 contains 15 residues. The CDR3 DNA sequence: TGTGCCAGCAGCTTAGCTCGGGGGCAGTCCTATGGCTACACCTTC. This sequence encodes CASSLARGQSYGYTF.

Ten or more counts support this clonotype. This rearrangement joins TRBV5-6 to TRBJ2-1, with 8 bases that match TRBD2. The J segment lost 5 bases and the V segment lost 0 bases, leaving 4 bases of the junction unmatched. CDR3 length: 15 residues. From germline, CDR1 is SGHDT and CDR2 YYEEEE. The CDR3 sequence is CASSLDLAGDNEQFF. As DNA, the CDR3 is TGTGCCAGCAGCTTGGACCTAGCGGGCGACAATGAGCAGTTCTTC.

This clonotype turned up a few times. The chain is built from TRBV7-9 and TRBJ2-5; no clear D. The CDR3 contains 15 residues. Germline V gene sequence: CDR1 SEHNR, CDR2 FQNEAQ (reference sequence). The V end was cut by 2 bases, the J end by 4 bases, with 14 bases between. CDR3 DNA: TGTGCCAGCAGCTTATTGACGAATGAAAGAGAGACCCAGTACTTC. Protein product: CASSLLTNERETQYF.

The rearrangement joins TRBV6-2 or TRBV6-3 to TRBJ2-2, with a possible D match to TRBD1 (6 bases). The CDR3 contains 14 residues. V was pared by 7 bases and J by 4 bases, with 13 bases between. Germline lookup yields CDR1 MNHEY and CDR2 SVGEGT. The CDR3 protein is CASKQGPGTGELFF. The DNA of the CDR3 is TGTGCCAGCAAGCAGGGGCCAGGCACCGGGGAGCTGTTTTTT.

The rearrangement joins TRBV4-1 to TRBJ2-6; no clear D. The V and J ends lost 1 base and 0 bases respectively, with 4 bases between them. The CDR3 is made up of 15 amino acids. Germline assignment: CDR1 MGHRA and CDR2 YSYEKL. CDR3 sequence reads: CASSQVVSGANVLTF. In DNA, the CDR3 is TGCGCCAGCAGCCAAGTGGTCTCTGGGGCCAACGTCCTGACTTTC.